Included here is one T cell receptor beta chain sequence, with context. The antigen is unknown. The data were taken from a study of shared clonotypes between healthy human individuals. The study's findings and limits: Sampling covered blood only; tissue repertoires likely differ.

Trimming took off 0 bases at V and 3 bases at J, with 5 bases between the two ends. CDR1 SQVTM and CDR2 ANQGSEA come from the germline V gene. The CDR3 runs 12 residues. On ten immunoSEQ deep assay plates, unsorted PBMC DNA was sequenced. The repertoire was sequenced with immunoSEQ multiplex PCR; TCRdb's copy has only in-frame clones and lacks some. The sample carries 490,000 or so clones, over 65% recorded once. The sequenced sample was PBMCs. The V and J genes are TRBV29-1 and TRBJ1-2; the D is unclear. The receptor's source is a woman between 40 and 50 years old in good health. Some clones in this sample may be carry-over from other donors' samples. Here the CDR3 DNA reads TGCAGCGTTGAAGACCGAGACTATGGCTACACCTTC. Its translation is CSVEDRDYGYTF.